This entry lists 29 T cell receptor beta chains sequenced from one sample in a study of T cells in Graves' hyperthyroidism and ophthalmopathy (dated by TCRdb to between 2017 and 2020). To prepare the library, multiplex PCR was applied. Instrument used: Illumina HiSeq 2000. TCR beta CDR3 regions were amplified from RNA transcripts. The first round of RT-PCR for the TCR CDR3 was performed with the HTBI primer set and the Qiagen OneStep RT-PCR kit. In-frame beta chains were kept once TCRdb had trimmed the public reads at Q25 with fastp and called clones with MiXCR. Each record represents a unique CDR3 protein, reported with the most common genes and DNA among its rows. This sample holds 500,000 or so distinct CDR3 sequences; 17% were observed only once. The leading ten clones occupy 17% of the sample. Sequences were obtained from blood. These receptors originate from a woman aged 18-30 years with Graves' ophthalmopathy.

In this sample, this clonotype turned up many times. The rearrangement joins TRBV12-3 or TRBV12-4 to TRBJ2-3, with 8 bases identical to TRBD1. With 6 bases clipped from V and 4 bases from J, the junction kept 6 bases outside the gene matches. The CDR3 is 14 residues long. CDR3 DNA: TGTGCCAGCAGGCAGGGGGCATCGTCAGATACGCAGTATTTT. Translation: CASRQGASSDTQYF.

This clonotype was observed a few times. The chain couples TRBV18 to TRBJ2-7, with D maybe TRBD1 (5 bases). The CDR3 extends over 13 amino acids. The V end lost 3 bases, the J end lost 6 bases, and 12 bases lay between the germline ends. Per the germline V gene, CDR1 is KGHSH and CDR2 is LQKENI. The CDR3 sequence: CASSPTRQLEQYF. The CDR3 coding sequence is TGTGCCAGCTCACCTACTCGACAGCTCGAGCAGTACTTC.

In this sample, this clonotype turned up many times. The V gene is TRBV27, the J gene TRBJ2-1, with D tentatively TRBD1 or TRBD2 (6 bases each). V was shortened by 7 bases and J by 8 bases, with 15 bases between the two germline ends. The germline gives CDR1 MNHEY, CDR2 SMNVEV (reference sequence). This CDR3 spans 13 amino acids. The CDR3 DNA follows: TGTGCCAGCAACCCGGGGGCCGGCGATGAGCAGTTCTTC. Its translation: CASNPGAGDEQFF.

The sample holds many counts of this clonotype. The V gene is TRBV7-2, the J gene TRBJ2-1, with D perhaps being TRBD1 or TRBD2 (5 bases each). The CDR3 spans 15 residues. Trimming took off 5 bases at V and 4 bases at J, with 15 bases between the two ends. The germline V gene has CDR1 SGHTA and CDR2 FQGNSA. The CDR3 DNA is TGTGCCAGCAGCCCCCCCGAGGGGATATACAATGAGCAGTTCTTC. Translated: CASSPPEGIYNEQFF.

This clonotype was recorded many times. J is TRBJ1-1 and V is TRBV6-1; D is uncertain. The CDR3 has 15 amino acids. CDR1 and CDR2 from the germline V gene are MNHNS and SASEGT. Deletions cut 1 base from V and 6 bases from J, with 15 bases between. The CDR3 here is CASSEDGFLSAEAFF. As DNA, the CDR3 is TGTGCCAGCAGTGAAGATGGGTTCTTGTCGGCTGAAGCTTTCTTT.

The chain couples TRBV12-3 or TRBV12-4 to TRBJ2-1, with D perhaps TRBD1 (5 bases). The CDR3 has 16 residues. Trimming removed 5 bases from V and 1 base from J, with 15 bases in between. The CDR3 region has the DNA TGTGCCAGCAGTACTTTCGACAGTCCGTCCTACAATGAGCAGTTCTTC. Residues: CASSTFDSPSYNEQFF.

This clonotype has a count of ten or more. This chain links TRBV28 with TRBJ2-7, with D unresolved. V was trimmed by 0 bases and J by 2 bases, leaving 8 bases between them. This CDR3 contains 14 residues. From germline, CDR1 is MDHEN and CDR2 SYDVKM. The chain's CDR3 is CASSLWLQTYEQYF. CDR3 bases: TGTGCCAGCAGTTTATGGTTGCAAACCTACGAGCAGTACTTC.

Regarding this clonotype: One end of the junction does not line up with germline, which may come from a read error. The genes are TRBV29-1 and TRBJ2-3; 13 bases align to TRBD2. CDR3 length equals 17 residues. The germline V gene has CDR1 SQVTM and CDR2 ANQGSEA. Here the CDR3 DNA reads TGCAGCGGGGTAGGACTAGCGGGAGCTACTAGCACAGATACGCAGTACTTT. This codes for CSGVGLAGATSTDTQYF.

The chain has TRBV4-1 and TRBJ2-1; D is ambiguous. This CDR3 contains 15 residues. Germline-derived CDR1 and CDR2 are MGHRA and YSYEKL. V was trimmed by 0 bases and J by 0 bases, leaving 6 bases between them. This chain's CDR3 is CASSQDVFSYNEQFF. The CDR3, as DNA: TGCGCCAGCAGCCAAGACGTATTCTCCTACAATGAGCAGTTCTTC.

The V and J genes are TRBV4-1 and TRBJ2-5, with D possibly TRBD1 on 6 matching bases. Germline V gene sequence: CDR1 MGHRA, CDR2 YSYEKL. The CDR3 loop spans 12 amino acids. V dropped 2 bases and J dropped 5 bases, with 6 bases sitting between them. This CDR3 reads CASSQQGETQYF. In nucleotides, the CDR3 is TGCGCCAGCAGCCAACAGGGGGAGACCCAGTACTTC.

This clonotype came up many times. J is TRBJ2-2 and V is TRBV20-1; D not resolved. V lost 6 bases, J lost 5 bases, and 19 bases lay in between. From germline, CDR1 is DFQATT and CDR2 SNEGSKA (reference sequence). This CDR3 is 15 amino acids long. For the CDR3, the DNA is TGCAGTGCCCAGGATATCTCGAAAACTACCGGGGAGCTGTTTTTT. This gives the protein CSAQDISKTTGELFF.

This clonotype showed up many times. The chain is built from TRBV7-3 and TRBJ1-5; TRBD1 matches 7 bases. Germline CDR1 SGHTA, CDR2 FQGTGA. The CDR3 length is 18 residues. The V gene end was trimmed by 5 bases and the J gene end by 0 bases; junction bases not matched to a gene: 13. DNA of the CDR3: TGTGCCAGCAGCCACGCCCGAGGGACAGCTTATAGCAATCAGCCCCAGCATTTT. It yields the protein CASSHARGTAYSNQPQHF.

Many counts were recorded for this clonotype. The rearrangement joins TRBV12-3 or TRBV12-4 to TRBJ2-1; weak D call: TRBD2 (5 bases). V dropped 7 bases and J dropped 1 base, with 8 bases sitting between them. There are 13 residues in the CDR3. The CDR3: CASTRLSYNEQFF. The CDR3 nucleotides read TGTGCCAGCACCCGACTATCCTACAATGAGCAGTTCTTC.

This clonotype has a handful of counts. The V call is TRBV10-3, the J call TRBJ1-5, with D perhaps TRBD1 (6 bases). Germline V gene lookup returns CDR1 ENHRY and CDR2 SYGVKD. The CDR3 covers 15 residues. Trimming shortened V by 3 bases and J by 4 bases, and 13 bases separated the two germline ends. CDR3 DNA: TGTGCCATCAGTGATCACGGGACACCAAATCAGCCCCAGCATTTT. This encodes CAISDHGTPNQPQHF.

Comment on this clonotype: A much more abundant neighbour one base away suggests this may be a read error. V is TRBV7-2 and J is TRBJ1-2; tentatively, D is TRBD1 (5 bases). V gave up 1 base and J gave up 7 bases, with 22 bases separating them. The germline V gene has CDR1 SGHTA and CDR2 FQGNSA. This CDR3 is 17 amino acids long. CDR3 nucleotides: TGTGCCAGCAGCTTAGTGGGGGGTATTGGTACTATGGGTGGCTACACCTTC. Residues: CASSLVGGIGTMGGYTF.

This clonotype was seen a few times. The genes are TRBV20-1 and TRBJ1-5, with 9 bases that match TRBD1. Unmatched junction bases numbered 4, after V lost 6 bases and J lost 7 bases. The CDR3 is made up of 12 amino acids. Germline CDR1 is DFQATT and CDR2 is SNEGSKA (reference sequence). In nucleotides, the CDR3 is TGCAGTGCCCTGGACAGGGGACAGCCCCAGCATTTT. As protein: CSALDRGQPQHF.

CDR3 in amino acids: CASNLLAGEGEQFF. The CDR3 DNA follows: TGTGCCAGTAATCTACTAGCGGGAGAGGGTGAGCAGTTCTTC. The chain carries TRBV19 and TRBJ2-1, with 11 positions matching TRBD2. The CDR3 loop spans 14 amino acids. The junction had 8 bases not matched to a gene; V was cut back by 7 bases and J by 9 bases. Germline loops: CDR1 LNHDA, CDR2 SQIVND (reference sequence).

Turning to this clonotype: The junction shows a germline mismatch at one end, possibly a read error. The J gene is TRBJ1-1, the V gene TRBV30, with D unclear. CDR3 length: 13 residues. In germline, CDR1 is GTSNPN, CDR2 SVGIG (reference sequence). The CDR3 DNA follows: TGTGCCTGGAGTTCTGGGTTGAACTCTGAAGCTTCCTTT. This sequence encodes CAWSSGLNSEASF.

This clonotype was counted many times. The V and J genes are TRBV28 and TRBJ2-3, with 11 bases fitting TRBD2. The CDR3 contains 16 residues. V gave up 5 bases and J gave up 6 bases; unmatched junction bases: 10. CDR1 is MDHEN, CDR2 SYDVKM, per germline. In DNA form, the CDR3 reads TGTGCCAGCAGTCAGCTAGCGGGAGGATTGTCGGATACGCAGTATTTT. Translated, it gives CASSQLAGGLSDTQYF.

This clonotype was observed many times. The J gene is TRBJ1-1, the V gene TRBV27; the D is unclear. CDR1 and CDR2 (germline): MNHEY, SMNVEV (reference sequence). Deletions cut 5 bases from V and 2 bases from J, with 9 bases between. CDR3 length: 13 amino acids. The CDR3 region is CASSAPPNTEAFF. CDR3 DNA: TGTGCCAGCAGTGCCCCCCCAAACACTGAAGCTTTCTTT.

This clonotype was picked up a small number of times. V and J are TRBV27 and TRBJ2-2; TRBD1 matches at 12 bases. Trimming took 6 bases from V and 1 from J; bases not matched to a gene: 9. This CDR3 region has 18 residues. CDR1 is MNHEY and CDR2 is SMNVEV in the germline V gene (reference sequence). The CDR3 spells CASRGTGGVLWNTGELFF. The DNA for the CDR3 is TGTGCCAGCAGGGGGACAGGGGGCGTACTTTGGAACACCGGGGAGCTGTTTTTT.

The chain employs TRBV5-6 and TRBJ1-2; 8 bases map to TRBD1. Germline-derived CDR1 and CDR2 are SGHDT and YYEEEE. The CDR3 extends over 15 amino acids. V was clipped by 2 bases and J by 8 bases; unmatched bases: 11. CDR3 in amino acids: CASSFDRGGLWGYTF. The DNA of the CDR3 is TGTGCCAGCAGCTTCGACAGGGGAGGCCTCTGGGGCTACACCTTC.

This clonotype was seen at least ten times. This chain uses TRBV15 with TRBJ1-4; 9 positions match TRBD1. Trimming took 0 bases from V and 5 from J; bases not matched to a gene: 4. Per the germline V gene, CDR1 is LNHNV and CDR2 is YYDKDF (reference sequence). The CDR3 covers 16 residues. CDR3 nucleotide sequence: TGTGCCACCAGCAGAGATCGGGGACAGGGAAATGAAAAACTGTTTTTT. As protein: CATSRDRGQGNEKLFF.

This clonotype was recorded many times. The rearrangement joins TRBV28 to TRBJ1-1, with 8 positions matching TRBD1. The CDR3 sequence is 14 residues long. V lost 5 bases, J lost 5 bases, and 7 bases stayed unmatched. CDR1 and CDR2 from the germline V gene are MDHEN and SYDVKM. CDR3 sequence: CASSPRGRRTEAFF. CDR3 DNA sequence: TGTGCCAGCAGTCCCAGGGGGCGAAGGACTGAAGCTTTCTTT.

This clonotype was seen a few times. The chain combines TRBV19 with TRBJ1-2; the D is unclear. With 0 bases removed from V and 0 bases from J, the gap between germline ends came to 8 bases. The CDR3 length is 15 residues. Germline loops: CDR1 LNHDA, CDR2 SQIVND (reference sequence). The DNA of the CDR3 is TGTGCCAGTAGTATAGAACTCGACGCTAACTATGGCTACACCTTC. Translating gives CASSIELDANYGYTF.

The chain uses TRBV7-2 and TRBJ2-2, with 13 bases matching TRBD2. This CDR3 is 16 amino acids long. CDR1 and CDR2 (germline): SGHTA, FQGNSA. V was clipped by 5 bases and J by 6 bases; unmatched bases: 6. DNA for the CDR3: TGTGCCAGCAGCCACGGACTAGCGGGGGTATCCGGGGAGCTGTTTTTT. Protein product: CASSHGLAGVSGELFF. Based on the CDR3 plus reference TRBV7-2 and TRBJ2-2, the full variable domain is GAGVSQSPSNKVTEKGKDVELRCDPISGHTALYWYRQSLGQGLEFLIYFQGNSAPDKSGLPSDRFSAERTGGSVSTLTIQRTQQEDSAVYLCASSHGLAGVSGELFFGEGSRLTVL.

This clonotype has just a few counts. The chain couples TRBV7-6 to TRBJ2-7; 7 bases map to TRBD1. This CDR3 comprises 15 residues. Germline CDR1 reads SGHVS; CDR2 reads FNYEAQ. V shed 5 bases and J 2 bases; nucleotides not matched to a gene: 9. The DNA for the CDR3 is TGTGCCAGCAGCCATTCCAGACAGGGAACCTACGAGCAGTACTTC. Translation gives CASSHSRQGTYEQYF.

The J gene is TRBJ1-2, the V gene TRBV5-4; tentative D call: TRBD1 (6 bases). V lost 4 bases and J lost 3, with 19 bases in between. This CDR3 is built from 16 residues. Looked up from germline, CDR1 is SGHNT and CDR2 is YYREEE (reference sequence). Here the CDR3 DNA reads TGTGCCAGCAGCCTAGGAGGGGGTCCAGCTGACTATGGCTACACCTTC. Translation: CASSLGGGPADYGYTF.

This chain links TRBV9 with TRBJ2-1; 9 bases are a match to TRBD2. This CDR3 has 22 amino acids. The germline V gene encodes CDR1 SGDLS and CDR2 YYNGEE. With V trimmed by 4 bases and J by 0 bases, 23 bases remained unmatched. CDR3 protein: CASSPTNVQGLALNRSYNEQFF. The CDR3 DNA reads as TGTGCCAGCAGCCCGACGAACGTCCAGGGACTAGCATTGAATCGCTCCTACAATGAGCAGTTCTTC. Combining the CDR3 with reference TRBV9 and TRBJ2-1 gives the whole variable domain DSGVTQTPKHLITATGQRVTLRCSPRSGDLSVYWYQQSLDQGLQFLIQYYNGEERAKGNILERFSAQQFPDLHSELNLSSLELGDSALYFCASSPTNVQGLALNRSYNEQFFGPGTRLTVL.